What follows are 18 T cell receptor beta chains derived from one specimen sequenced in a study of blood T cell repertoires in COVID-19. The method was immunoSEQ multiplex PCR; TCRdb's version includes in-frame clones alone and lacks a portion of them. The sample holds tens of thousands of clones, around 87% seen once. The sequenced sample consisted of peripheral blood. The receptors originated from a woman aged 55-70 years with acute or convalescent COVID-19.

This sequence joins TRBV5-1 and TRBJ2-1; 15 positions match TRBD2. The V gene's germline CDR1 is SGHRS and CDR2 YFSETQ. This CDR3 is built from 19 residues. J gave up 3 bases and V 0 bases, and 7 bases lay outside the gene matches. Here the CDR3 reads CASSLAPGLAGGRYNEQFF. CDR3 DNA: TGCGCCAGCAGCTTGGCCCCGGGACTAGCGGGGGGCCGCTACAATGAGCAGTTCTTC.

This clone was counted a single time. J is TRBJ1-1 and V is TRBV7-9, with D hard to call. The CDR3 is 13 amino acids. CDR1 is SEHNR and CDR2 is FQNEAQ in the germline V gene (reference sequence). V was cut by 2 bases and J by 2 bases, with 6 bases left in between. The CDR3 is CASSLSINTEAFF. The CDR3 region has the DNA TGTGCCAGCAGCTTATCTATAAACACTGAAGCTTTCTTT.

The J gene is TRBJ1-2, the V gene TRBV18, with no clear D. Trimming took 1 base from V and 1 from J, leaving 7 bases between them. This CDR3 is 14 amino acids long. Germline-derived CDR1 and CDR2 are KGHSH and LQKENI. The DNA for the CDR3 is TGTGCCAGCTCACCACGGGAGAATAACTATGGCTACACCTTC. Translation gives CASSPRENNYGYTF.

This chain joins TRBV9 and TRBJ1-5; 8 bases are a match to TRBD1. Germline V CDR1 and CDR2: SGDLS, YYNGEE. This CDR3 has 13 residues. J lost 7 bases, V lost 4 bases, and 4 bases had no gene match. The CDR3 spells CASSTGGWQPQHF. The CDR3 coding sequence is TGTGCCAGCAGCACAGGGGGTTGGCAGCCCCAGCATTTT.

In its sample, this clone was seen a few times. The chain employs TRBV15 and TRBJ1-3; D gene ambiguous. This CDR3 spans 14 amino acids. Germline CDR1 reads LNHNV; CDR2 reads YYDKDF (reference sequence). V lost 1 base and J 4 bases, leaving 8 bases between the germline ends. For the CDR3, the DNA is TGTGCCACCAGCAGAGCGGTCGTCGGAAACACCATATATTTT. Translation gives CATSRAVVGNTIYF.

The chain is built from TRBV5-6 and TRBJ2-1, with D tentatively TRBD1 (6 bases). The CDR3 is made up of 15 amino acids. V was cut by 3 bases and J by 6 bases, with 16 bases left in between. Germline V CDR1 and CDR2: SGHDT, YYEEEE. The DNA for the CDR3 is TGTGCCAGCAGCTCCCCGGGACACCCGTTCAATGAGCAGTTCTTC. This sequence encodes CASSSPGHPFNEQFF. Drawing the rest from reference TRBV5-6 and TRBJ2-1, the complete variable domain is DAGVTQSPTHLIKTRGQQVTLRCSPKSGHDTVSWYQQALGQGPQFIFQYYEEEERQRGNFPDRFSGHQFPNYSSELNVNALLLGDSALYLCASSSPGHPFNEQFFGPGTRLTVL.

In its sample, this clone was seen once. CDR3 nucleotide sequence: TGTGCCAGCAGCTACCCACAGGGAAGTGAGCAGTTCTTC. It translates to CASSYPQGSEQFF. The genes are TRBV7-2 and TRBJ2-1, with a possible D match to TRBD1 (6 bases). Between the trimmed V and J ends, which lost 4 bases and 9 bases, there was a span of 13 bases. Germline V lookup: CDR1 SGHTA, CDR2 FQGNSA. This CDR3 has 13 residues.

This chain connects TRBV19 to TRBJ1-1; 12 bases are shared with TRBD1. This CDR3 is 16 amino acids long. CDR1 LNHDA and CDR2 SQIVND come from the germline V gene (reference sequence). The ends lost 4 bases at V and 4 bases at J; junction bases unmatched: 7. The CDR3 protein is CASSRGTGGRSTEAFF. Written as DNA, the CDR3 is TGTGCCAGTAGTAGGGGGACAGGGGGCAGGAGCACTGAAGCTTTCTTT.

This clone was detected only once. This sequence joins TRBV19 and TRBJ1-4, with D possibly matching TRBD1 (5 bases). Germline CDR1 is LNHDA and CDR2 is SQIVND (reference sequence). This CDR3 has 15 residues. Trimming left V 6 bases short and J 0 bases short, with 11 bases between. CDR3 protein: CASRTDRATNEKLFF. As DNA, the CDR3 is TGTGCCAGTAGGACAGACAGAGCAACTAATGAAAAACTGTTTTTT.

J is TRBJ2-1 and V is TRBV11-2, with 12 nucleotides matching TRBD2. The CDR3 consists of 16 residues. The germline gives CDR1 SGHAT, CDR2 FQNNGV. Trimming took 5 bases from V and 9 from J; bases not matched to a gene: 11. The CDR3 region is CASSSILAGGHGEQFF. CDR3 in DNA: TGTGCCAGCAGCAGCATACTAGCGGGAGGTCATGGTGAGCAGTTCTTC.

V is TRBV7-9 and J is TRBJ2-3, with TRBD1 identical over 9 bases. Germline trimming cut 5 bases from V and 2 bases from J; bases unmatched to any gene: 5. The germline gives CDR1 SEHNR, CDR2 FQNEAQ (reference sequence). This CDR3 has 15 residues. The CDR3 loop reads CASSMGQGVTDTQYF. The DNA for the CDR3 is TGTGCCAGCAGCATGGGACAGGGAGTCACAGATACGCAGTATTTT. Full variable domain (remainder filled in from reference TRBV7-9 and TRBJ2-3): DTGVSQNPRHKITKRGQNVTFRCDPISEHNRLYWYRQTLGQGPEFLTYFQNEAQLEKSRLLSDRFSAERPKGSFSTLEIQRTEQGDSAMYLCASSMGQGVTDTQYFGPGTRLTVL.

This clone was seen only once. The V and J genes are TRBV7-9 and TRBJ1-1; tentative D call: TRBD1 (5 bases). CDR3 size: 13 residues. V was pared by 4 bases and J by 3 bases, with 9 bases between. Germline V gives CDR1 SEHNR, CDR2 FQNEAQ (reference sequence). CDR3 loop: CASSSGGDTEAFF. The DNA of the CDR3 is TGTGCCAGCAGCTCCGGAGGGGACACTGAAGCTTTCTTT.

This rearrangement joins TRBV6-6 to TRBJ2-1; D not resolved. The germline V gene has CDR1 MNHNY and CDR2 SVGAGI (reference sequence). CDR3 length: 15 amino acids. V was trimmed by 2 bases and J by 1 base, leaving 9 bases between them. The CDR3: CASSYPGLSYNEQFF. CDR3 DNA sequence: TGTGCCAGCAGTTACCCAGGCCTTTCCTACAATGAGCAGTTCTTC.

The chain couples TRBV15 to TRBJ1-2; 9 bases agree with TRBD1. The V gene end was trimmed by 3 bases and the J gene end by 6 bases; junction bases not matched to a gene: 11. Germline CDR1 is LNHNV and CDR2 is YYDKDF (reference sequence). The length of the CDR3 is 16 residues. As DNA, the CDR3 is TGTGCCACCAGCAGCTGGGGACAGGGCGGGAATAATGGCTACACCTTC. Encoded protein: CATSSWGQGGNNGYTF.

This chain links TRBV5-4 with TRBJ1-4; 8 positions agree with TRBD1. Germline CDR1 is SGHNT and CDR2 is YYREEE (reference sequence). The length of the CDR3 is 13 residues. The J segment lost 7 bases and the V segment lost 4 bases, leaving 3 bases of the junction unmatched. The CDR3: CASSLDRGEKLFF. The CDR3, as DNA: TGTGCCAGCAGCCTAGACAGGGGTGAAAAACTGTTTTTT. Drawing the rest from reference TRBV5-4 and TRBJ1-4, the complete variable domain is ETGVTQSPTHLIKTRGQQVTLRCSSQSGHNTVSWYQQALGQGPQFIFQYYREEENGRGNFPPRFSGLQFPNYSSELNVNALELDDSALYLCASSLDRGEKLFFGSGTQLSVL.

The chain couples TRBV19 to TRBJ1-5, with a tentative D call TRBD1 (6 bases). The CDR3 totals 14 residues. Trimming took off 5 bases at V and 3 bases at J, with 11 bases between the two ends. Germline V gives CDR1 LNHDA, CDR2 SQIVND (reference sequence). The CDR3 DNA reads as TGTGCCAGTAGTGTACAGGGCAACAATCAGCCCCAGCATTTT. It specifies CASSVQGNNQPQHF.

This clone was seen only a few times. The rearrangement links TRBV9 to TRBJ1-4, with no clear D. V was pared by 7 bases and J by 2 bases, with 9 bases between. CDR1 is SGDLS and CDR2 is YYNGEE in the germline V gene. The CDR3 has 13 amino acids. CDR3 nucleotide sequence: TGTGCCAGCGGCCCAGGCACTAATGAAAAACTGTTTTTT. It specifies CASGPGTNEKLFF. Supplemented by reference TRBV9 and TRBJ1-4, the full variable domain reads DSGVTQTPKHLITATGQRVTLRCSPRSGDLSVYWYQQSLDQGLQFLIQYYNGEERAKGNILERFSAQQFPDLHSELNLSSLELGDSALYFCASGPGTNEKLFFGSGTQLSVL.

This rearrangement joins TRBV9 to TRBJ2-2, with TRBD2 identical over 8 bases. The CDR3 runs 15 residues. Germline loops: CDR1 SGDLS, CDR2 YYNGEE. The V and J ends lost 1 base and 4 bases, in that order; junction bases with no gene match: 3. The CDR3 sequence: CASSVSGGVTGELFF. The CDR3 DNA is TGTGCCAGCAGCGTATCGGGAGGGGTCACCGGGGAGCTGTTTTTT.